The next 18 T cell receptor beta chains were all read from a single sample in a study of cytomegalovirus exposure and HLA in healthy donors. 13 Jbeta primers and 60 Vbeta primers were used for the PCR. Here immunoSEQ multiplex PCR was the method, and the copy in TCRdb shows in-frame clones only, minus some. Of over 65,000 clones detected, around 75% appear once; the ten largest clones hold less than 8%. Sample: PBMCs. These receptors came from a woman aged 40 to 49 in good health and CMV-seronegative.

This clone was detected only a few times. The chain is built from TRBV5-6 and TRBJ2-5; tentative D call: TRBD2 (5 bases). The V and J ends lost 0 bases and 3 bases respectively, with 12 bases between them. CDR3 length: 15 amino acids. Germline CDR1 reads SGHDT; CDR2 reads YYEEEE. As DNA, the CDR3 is TGTGCCAGCAGCTTGGCCCGGACTGGAAAAGAGACCCAGTACTTC. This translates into CASSLARTGKETQYF.

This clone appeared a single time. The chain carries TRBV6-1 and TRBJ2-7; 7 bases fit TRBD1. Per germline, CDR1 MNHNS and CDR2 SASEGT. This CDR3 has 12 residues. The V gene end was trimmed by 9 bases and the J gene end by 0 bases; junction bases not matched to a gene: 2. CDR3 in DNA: TGTGCCAGTGGGGACAGCTCCTACGAGCAGTACTTC. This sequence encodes CASGDSSYEQYF.

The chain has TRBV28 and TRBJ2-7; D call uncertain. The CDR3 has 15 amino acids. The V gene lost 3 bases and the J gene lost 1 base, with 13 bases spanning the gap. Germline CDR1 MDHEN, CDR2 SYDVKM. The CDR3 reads CASSLKARGSYEQYF. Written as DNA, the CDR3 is TGTGCCAGCAGTTTGAAAGCGCGTGGGTCCTACGAGCAGTACTTC. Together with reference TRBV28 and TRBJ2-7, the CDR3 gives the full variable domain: DVKVTQSSRYLVKRTGEKVFLECVQDMDHENMFWYRQDPGLGLRLIYFSYDVKMKEKGDIPEGYSVSREKKERFSLILESASTNQTSMYLCASSLKARGSYEQYFGPGTRLTVT.

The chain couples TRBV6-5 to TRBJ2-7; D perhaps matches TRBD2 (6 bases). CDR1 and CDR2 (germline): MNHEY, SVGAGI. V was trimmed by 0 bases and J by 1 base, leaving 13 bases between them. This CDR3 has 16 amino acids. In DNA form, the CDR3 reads TGTGCCAGCAGTTACTCGGGCCTAGCGAGTTCCTACGAGCAGTACTTC. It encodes CASSYSGLASSYEQYF.

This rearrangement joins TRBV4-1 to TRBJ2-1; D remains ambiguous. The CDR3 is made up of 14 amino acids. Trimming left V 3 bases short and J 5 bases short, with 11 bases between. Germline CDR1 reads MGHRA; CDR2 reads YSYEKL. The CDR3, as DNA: TGCGCCAGCAGCCAGGTAGTATCTAACAATGAGCAGTTCTTC. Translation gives CASSQVVSNNEQFF.

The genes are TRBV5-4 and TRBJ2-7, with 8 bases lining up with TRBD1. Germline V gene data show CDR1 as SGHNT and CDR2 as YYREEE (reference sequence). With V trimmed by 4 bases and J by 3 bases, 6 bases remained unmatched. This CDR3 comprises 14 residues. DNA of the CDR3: TGTGCCAGCAGCACTGGACAGGGTAGCTACGAGCAGTACTTC. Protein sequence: CASSTGQGSYEQYF. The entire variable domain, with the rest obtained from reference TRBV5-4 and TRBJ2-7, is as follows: ETGVTQSPTHLIKTRGQQVTLRCSSQSGHNTVSWYQQALGQGPQFIFQYYREEENGRGNFPPRFSGLQFPNYSSELNVNALELDDSALYLCASSTGQGSYEQYFGPGTRLTVT.

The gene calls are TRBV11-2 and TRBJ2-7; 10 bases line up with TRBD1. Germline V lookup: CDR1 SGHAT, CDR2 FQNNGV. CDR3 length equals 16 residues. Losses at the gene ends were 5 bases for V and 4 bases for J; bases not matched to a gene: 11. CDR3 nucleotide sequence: TGTGCCAGCAGCCCTCAGGTCGGGACAGGGGCTTACGAGCAGTACTTC. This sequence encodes CASSPQVGTGAYEQYF.

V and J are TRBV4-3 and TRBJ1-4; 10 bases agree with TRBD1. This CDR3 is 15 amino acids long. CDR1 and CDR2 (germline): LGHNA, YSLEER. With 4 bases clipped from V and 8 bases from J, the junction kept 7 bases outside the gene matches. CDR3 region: CASSPGTGAEEKLFF. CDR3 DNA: TGCGCCAGCAGCCCCGGGACAGGGGCGGAGGAAAAACTGTTTTTT.

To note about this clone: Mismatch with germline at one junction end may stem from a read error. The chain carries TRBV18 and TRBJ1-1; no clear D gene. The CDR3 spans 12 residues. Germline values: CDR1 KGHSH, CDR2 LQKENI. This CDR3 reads CASSLSRTGAFF. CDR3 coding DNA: TGTGCCAGCTCATTATCCCGGACTGGAGCTTTCTTT.

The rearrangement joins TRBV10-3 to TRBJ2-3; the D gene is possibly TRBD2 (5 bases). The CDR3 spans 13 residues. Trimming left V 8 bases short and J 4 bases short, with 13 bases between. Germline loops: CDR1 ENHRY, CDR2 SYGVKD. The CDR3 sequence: CAIGSPGADTQYF. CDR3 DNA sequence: TGTGCCATCGGGAGTCCTGGAGCAGATACGCAGTATTTT.

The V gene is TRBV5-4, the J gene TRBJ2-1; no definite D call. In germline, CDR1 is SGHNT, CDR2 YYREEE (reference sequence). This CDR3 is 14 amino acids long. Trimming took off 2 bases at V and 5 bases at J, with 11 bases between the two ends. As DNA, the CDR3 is TGTGCCAGCAGCTTAACCAGCGCAAACAATGAGCAGTTCTTC. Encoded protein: CASSLTSANNEQFF.

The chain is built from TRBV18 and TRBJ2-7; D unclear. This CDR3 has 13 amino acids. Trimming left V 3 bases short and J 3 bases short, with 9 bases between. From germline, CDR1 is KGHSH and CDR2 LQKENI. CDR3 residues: CASSPTELYEQYF. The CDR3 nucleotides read TGTGCCAGCTCACCCACAGAACTCTACGAGCAGTACTTC.

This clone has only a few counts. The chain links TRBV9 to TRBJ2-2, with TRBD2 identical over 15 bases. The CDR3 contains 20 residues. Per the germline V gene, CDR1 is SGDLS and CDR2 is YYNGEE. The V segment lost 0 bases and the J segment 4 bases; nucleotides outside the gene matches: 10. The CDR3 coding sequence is TGTGCCAGCAGCGTAGAGTCAGGGACTAGCGGGGGGTTAGGCACCGGGGAGCTGTTTTTT. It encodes CASSVESGTSGGLGTGELFF.

The CDR3 loop reads CASRLGTLPNYGYTF. Here the CDR3 DNA reads TGCGCCAGCAGACTCGGGACACTACCTAACTATGGCTACACCTTC. The chain combines TRBV5-1 with TRBJ1-2; D may be TRBD1 (6 bases). The germline V and J ends were trimmed by 5 bases and 0 bases, with 14 bases remaining between them. Germline CDR1 reads SGHRS; CDR2 reads YFSETQ. There are 15 residues in the CDR3.

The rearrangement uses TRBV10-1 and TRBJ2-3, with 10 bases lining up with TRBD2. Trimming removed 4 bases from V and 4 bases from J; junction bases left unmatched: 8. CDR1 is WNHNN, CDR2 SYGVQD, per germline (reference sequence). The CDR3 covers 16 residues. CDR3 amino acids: CASSGLAGARADTQYF. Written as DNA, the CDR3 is TGCGCCAGCAGTGGGCTAGCGGGGGCTCGGGCAGATACGCAGTATTTT.

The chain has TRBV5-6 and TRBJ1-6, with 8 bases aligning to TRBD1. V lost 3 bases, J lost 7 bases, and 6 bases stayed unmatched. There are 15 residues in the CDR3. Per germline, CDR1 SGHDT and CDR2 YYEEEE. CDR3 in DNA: TGTGCCAGCAGCTATGACAGGGGATCGAATTCACCCCTCCACTTT. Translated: CASSYDRGSNSPLHF.

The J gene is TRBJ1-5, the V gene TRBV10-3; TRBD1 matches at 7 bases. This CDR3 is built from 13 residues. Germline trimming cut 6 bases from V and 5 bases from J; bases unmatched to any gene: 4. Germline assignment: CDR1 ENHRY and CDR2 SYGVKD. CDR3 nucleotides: TGTGCCATCAGCGGGACAGTAGATCAGCCCCAGCATTTT. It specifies CAISGTVDQPQHF.

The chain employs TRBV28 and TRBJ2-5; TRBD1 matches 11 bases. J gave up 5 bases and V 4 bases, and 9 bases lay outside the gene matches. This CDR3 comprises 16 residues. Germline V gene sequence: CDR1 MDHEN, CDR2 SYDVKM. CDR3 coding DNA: TGTGCCAGCAGTTCAAGGACAGGGGGCTTTCGGGAGACCCAGTACTTC. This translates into CASSSRTGGFRETQYF.